The next 16 T cell receptor beta chains were all read from a single sample in a study of OX40 agonist ivuxolimab in advanced cancers. Libraries were prepared by immunoSEQ multiplex PCR; TCRdb keeps only in-frame clonotypes and omits some of them. This sample has 54,000 or so clones; around 80% occur once, and the top ten carry roughly 4.5%. The material was CD4+ or CD8+ T cells sorted from blood, obtained in a trial of the OX40 agonist ivuxolimab. All receptors derive from an adult with an advanced solid tumor such as melanoma, head and neck, liver or kidney cancer.

This sequence joins TRBV10-1 and TRBJ2-3; 10 bases fit TRBD2. The J segment lost 2 bases and the V segment lost 6 bases, leaving 11 bases of the junction unmatched. Germline CDR1 is WNHNN and CDR2 is SYGVQD (reference sequence). This CDR3 has 17 residues. CDR3 nucleotides: TGCGCCAGCAGCGCTCTCCGAAGCGGGAGGGCCACAGATACGCAGTATTTT. Its protein product is CASSALRSGRATDTQYF.

V gene TRBV18 combines with J gene TRBJ1-5, with D possibly matching TRBD1 (6 bases). Germline loops: CDR1 KGHSH, CDR2 LQKENI. The CDR3 consists of 13 residues. The germline V and J ends were trimmed by 7 bases and 3 bases, with 10 bases remaining between them. Here the CDR3 DNA reads TGTGCCAGCTTAGGACAGTACAATCAGCCCCAGCATTTT. It yields the protein CASLGQYNQPQHF.

J is TRBJ2-2 and V is TRBV5-1, with D perhaps TRBD1 (5 bases). Germline V gives CDR1 SGHRS, CDR2 YFSETQ. V shed 0 bases and J shed 9 bases, with 12 bases lying between them. The length of the CDR3 is 14 residues. The CDR3 is CASSLEGAPWELFF. In DNA, the CDR3 is TGCGCCAGCAGCTTGGAAGGGGCTCCCTGGGAGCTGTTTTTT.

The chain combines TRBV6-1 with TRBJ1-6, with D uncertain. Germline lookup yields CDR1 MNHNS and CDR2 SASEGT. This CDR3 spans 14 amino acids. V was pared by 5 bases and J by 1 base, with 6 bases between. CDR3 region: CASSSESYNSPLHF. CDR3 nucleotide sequence: TGTGCCAGCAGTAGTGAATCCTATAATTCACCCCTCCACTTT.

The rearrangement uses TRBV18 and TRBJ2-5; perhaps TRBD1 as D (6 bases). Trimming took off 3 bases at V and 2 bases at J, with 10 bases between the two ends. CDR3 length: 14 amino acids. Per germline, CDR1 KGHSH and CDR2 LQKENI. CDR3 amino acids: CASSPDRVQETQYF. The CDR3 DNA reads as TGTGCCAGCTCACCGGACAGAGTACAAGAGACCCAGTACTTC.

The rearrangement links TRBV9 to TRBJ1-6; 9 positions agree with TRBD1. The ends lost 2 bases at V and 8 bases at J; junction bases unmatched: 11. CDR1 is SGDLS and CDR2 is YYNGEE in the germline V gene. The CDR3 length is 17 residues. The DNA of the CDR3 is TGTGCCAGCAGCGTGGGGCTTGGGACAGGGCCGGATTCACCCCTCCACTTT. Translation: CASSVGLGTGPDSPLHF.

The V call is TRBV5-1, the J call TRBJ1-1; 8 bases match TRBD1. The trim removed 0 bases at V and 4 bases at J, leaving 5 bases unmatched. Germline V lookup: CDR1 SGHRS, CDR2 YFSETQ. The CDR3 extends over 15 amino acids. CDR3 sequence: CASSLGQGAGTEAFF. CDR3 nucleotide sequence: TGCGCCAGCAGCTTGGGGCAGGGGGCGGGCACTGAAGCTTTCTTT.

The chain recombines TRBV7-9 with TRBJ2-1; 9 bases match TRBD1. This CDR3 is built from 16 residues. The V and J ends lost 4 bases and 8 bases, in that order; junction bases with no gene match: 12. Germline V gene data show CDR1 as SEHNR and CDR2 as FQNEAQ (reference sequence). In nucleotides, the CDR3 is TGTGCCAGCAGCTATGGTACTGGACAGGGGAACCATGAGCAGTTCTTC. This encodes CASSYGTGQGNHEQFF.

V usage is TRBV20-1 and J usage is TRBJ2-5; the match to TRBD1 covers 7 bases. The CDR3 has 11 amino acids. Germline V gene sequence: CDR1 DFQATT, CDR2 SNEGSKA (reference sequence). Unmatched junction bases numbered 6, after V lost 6 bases and J lost 8 bases. CDR3 nucleotide sequence: TGCAGTGCCACCCGACAGGGAACCCAGTACTTC. The encoded protein is CSATRQGTQYF.

The rearrangement links TRBV5-4 to TRBJ2-7; no definite D call. This CDR3 is 15 amino acids long. Germline V CDR1 and CDR2: SGHNT, YYREEE (reference sequence). V gave up 0 bases and J gave up 6 bases, with 16 bases separating them. CDR3 DNA: TGTGCCAGCAGCTTGGACGGGTCGGCAAGCTCCGAGCAGTACTTC. Protein product: CASSLDGSASSEQYF.

The CDR3 bases are TGTGCCAGCAGCCCGGTAGCTCTATCCAGCACAGATACGCAGTATTTT. It is translated as CASSPVALSSTDTQYF. V is TRBV9 and J is TRBJ2-3; D remains ambiguous. Trimming pared 4 bases from V and 0 bases from J, leaving 15 bases between. Germline CDR1 and CDR2: SGDLS and YYNGEE. This CDR3 has 16 amino acids. Full variable domain (rest looked up from reference TRBV9 and TRBJ2-3): DSGVTQTPKHLITATGQRVTLRCSPRSGDLSVYWYQQSLDQGLQFLIQYYNGEERAKGNILERFSAQQFPDLHSELNLSSLELGDSALYFCASSPVALSSTDTQYFGPGTRLTVL.

The V call is TRBV7-2, the J call TRBJ2-1, with 9 bases lining up with TRBD2. V lost 7 bases, J lost 1 base, and 8 bases stayed unmatched. Germline V gene lookup returns CDR1 SGHTA and CDR2 FQGNSA. CDR3 size: 16 residues. The CDR3 coding sequence is TGTGCCAGCACCCGAGAGAGCGGGAGGTCCTACAATGAGCAGTTCTTC. Translating gives CASTRESGRSYNEQFF.

The chain is built from TRBV18 and TRBJ2-7; the match to TRBD1 covers 9 bases. From germline, CDR1 is KGHSH and CDR2 LQKENI. CDR3 length equals 15 residues. The junction had 4 bases not matched to a gene; V was cut back by 3 bases and J by 1 base. CDR3 bases: TGTGCCAGCTCACCCGGGACAGGGCTGTCCTACGAGCAGTACTTC. This codes for CASSPGTGLSYEQYF.

The table lists this clone with a count of one. The rearrangement links TRBV19 to TRBJ1-4; TRBD1 aligns across 8 bases. This CDR3 comprises 19 residues. With V trimmed by 5 bases and J by 0 bases, 14 bases remained unmatched. Germline V lookup: CDR1 LNHDA, CDR2 SQIVND (reference sequence). The CDR3 protein is CASSPNPGTGKATNEKLFF. DNA of the CDR3: TGTGCCAGTAGTCCAAACCCCGGGACAGGAAAAGCAACTAATGAAAAACTGTTTTTT. Looking up the rest from reference TRBV19 and TRBJ1-4 gives the full variable domain: DGGITQSPKYLFRKEGQNVTLSCEQNLNHDAMYWYRQDPGQGLRLIYYSQIVNDFQKGDIAEGYSVSREKKESFPLTVTSAQKNPTAFYLCASSPNPGTGKATNEKLFFGSGTQLSVL.

The J gene is TRBJ1-3, the V gene TRBV7-9; D remains unclear. V was pared by 1 base and J by 3 bases, with 13 bases between. This CDR3 comprises 16 residues. The germline V gene encodes CDR1 SEHNR and CDR2 FQNEAQ (reference sequence). CDR3 region: CASSLVGPRGGNTIYF. The CDR3 DNA reads TGTGCCAGCAGCTTAGTTGGGCCCCGTGGTGGAAACACCATATATTTT.

The genes are TRBV4-3 and TRBJ2-3, with D hard to call. The CDR3 contains 14 residues. CDR1 is LGHNA, CDR2 YSLEER, per germline. Trimming took 1 base from V and 5 from J, leaving 10 bases between them. This CDR3 reads CASSQVLHRDTQYF. The CDR3 bases are TGCGCCAGCAGCCAAGTCCTACACAGAGATACGCAGTATTTT.